The present TCR beta chain was sequenced within a study of T-cell reconstitution after alpha-beta-depleted transplantation in children. Study-level findings and limits: Reportedly, roughly two months post-transplant, alpha-beta T cells arose from several hundred expanded graft clones.

About this clonotype: Its antigen remains unidentified.

Per the germline V gene, CDR1 is ENHRY and CDR2 is SYGVKD. V was cut by 2 bases and J by 10 bases, with 17 bases left in between. This CDR3 has 14 residues. As it was prepared, the TCRbeta library received unique molecular identifiers. Each CDR3 protein gets one entry after TCRdb re-called the PCR reads with MiXCR. The profile shows around 960,000 distinct CDR3 sequences, about 29% of them singletons. V is TRBV10-3 and J is TRBJ1-1; TRBD1 is a possible D gene (6 bases). The sample consisted of PBMCs, mostly from graft donor cells, taken 360 days after TCRalphabeta/CD19-depleted stem cell transplant. The receptor comes from a boy under three years old who had a stem cell transplant for SCID, so the T cells may come from the graft donor. The CDR3 reads CAISERGGMGGAFF. CDR3 nucleotide sequence: TGTGCCATCAGTGAGAGGGGGGGCATGGGAGGAGCTTTCTTT.